This TCR beta chain came from a study of control samples from healthy donors and cancer patients. Repertoires were generated with immunoSEQ multiplex PCR, while TCRdb's copy carries only in-frame clones and drops some. The data show about 12,000 clones, roughly 90% seen once. The CDR3 has 14 amino acids. V was trimmed by 7 bases and J by 4 bases, leaving 13 bases between them. Germline loops: CDR1 MNHEY, CDR2 SVGAGI. The source is a male donor with melanoma. V gene TRBV6-5 combines with J gene TRBJ2-2, with D perhaps TRBD2 (6 bases). The source material was formalin-fixed, paraffin-embedded tissue. CDR3 residues: CASMFRSGTGELFF. The CDR3 DNA reads TGTGCCAGCATGTTCCGTAGCGGCACCGGGGAGCTGTTTTTT.